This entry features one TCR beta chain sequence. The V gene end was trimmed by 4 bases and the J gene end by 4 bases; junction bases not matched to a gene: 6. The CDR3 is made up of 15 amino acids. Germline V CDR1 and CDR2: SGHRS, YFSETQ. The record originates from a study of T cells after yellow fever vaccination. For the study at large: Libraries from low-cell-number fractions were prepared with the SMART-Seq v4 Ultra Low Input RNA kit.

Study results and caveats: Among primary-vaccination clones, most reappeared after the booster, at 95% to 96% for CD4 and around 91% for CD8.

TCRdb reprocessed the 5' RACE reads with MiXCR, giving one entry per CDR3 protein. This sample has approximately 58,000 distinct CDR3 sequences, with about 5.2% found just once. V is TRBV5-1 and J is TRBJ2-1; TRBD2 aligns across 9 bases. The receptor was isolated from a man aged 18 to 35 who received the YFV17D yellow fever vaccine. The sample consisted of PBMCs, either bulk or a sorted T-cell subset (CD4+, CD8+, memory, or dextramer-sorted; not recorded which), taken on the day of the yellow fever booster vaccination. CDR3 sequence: CASSGGGGEYNEQFF. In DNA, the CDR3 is TGCGCCAGCAGCGGCGGGGGGGGCGAGTACAATGAGCAGTTCTTC.